The 10 T cell receptor beta chains given below trace back to one sample, sequenced in a study of identical twins. TCRdb re-analysed the 5' RACE reads in MiXCR, keeping a single row per CDR3 protein. The data show fewer than 250,000 distinct CDR3 sequences, 6% to 8% seen once. The same sample was also studied in work on yellow fever vaccine responses in identical twins.

The sequenced material came from CD8+ T cells sorted from blood. Source of these receptors: a woman younger than 35 in good health.

This rearrangement joins TRBV12-3 or TRBV12-4 to TRBJ2-1, with D perhaps TRBD1 (6 bases). V lost 5 bases, J lost 9 bases, and 20 bases lay in between. The CDR3 totals 15 residues. The CDR3 coding sequence is TGTGCCAGCAGTCCCGGACAGAGAAAGGTCAGTGAGCAGTTCTTC. It is translated as CASSPGQRKVSEQFF.

This clonotype occurred many times. J is TRBJ2-7 and V is TRBV4-1; either TRBD1 or TRBD2 may fit D (5 bases each). Germline V gives CDR1 MGHRA, CDR2 YSYEKL. There are 15 residues in the CDR3. V lost 4 bases, J lost 0 bases, and 13 bases lay in between. CDR3 nucleotides: TGCGCCAGCAGCCTGGGACCCGGGCCCTCCTACGAGCAGTACTTC. Its protein product is CASSLGPGPSYEQYF.

In its sample, this clonotype was seen many times. The chain joins TRBV29-1 to TRBJ2-7, with 12 bases identical to TRBD2. This CDR3 has 15 amino acids. Losses at the gene ends were 0 bases for V and 5 bases for J; bases not matched to a gene: 5. Germline CDR1 is SQVTM and CDR2 is ANQGSEA. For the CDR3, the DNA is TGCAGCGTTGAAGACCCTAGCGGGAGGGGCCACGAGCAGTACTTC. Its translation: CSVEDPSGRGHEQYF.

In its sample, this clonotype was seen many times. This sequence joins TRBV2 and TRBJ2-7; possible D gene TRBD1, 5 bases. This CDR3 has 11 residues. Germline lookup yields CDR1 SNHLY and CDR2 FYNNEI. Between the trimmed V and J ends, which lost 7 bases and 5 bases, there was a span of 9 bases. CDR3 sequence: CASKGADEQYV. CDR3 nucleotides: TGTGCCAGCAAAGGGGCCGACGAGCAGTACGTC.

This clonotype came up a few times. The chain joins TRBV28 to TRBJ2-7; D is unclear. This CDR3 region has 13 residues. Germline V gene lookup returns CDR1 MDHEN and CDR2 SYDVKM. With 4 bases removed from V and 0 bases from J, the gap between germline ends came to 7 bases. CDR3 coding DNA: TGTGCCAGCAGTTCGGATCCCTCCTACGAGCAGTACGTC. Protein sequence: CASSSDPSYEQYV.

This clonotype was counted only a few times. The genes are TRBV28 and TRBJ2-2; D is uncertain. CDR3 length equals 14 residues. Germline V gene sequence: CDR1 MDHEN, CDR2 SYDVKM. The ends were cut back, 6 bases at V and 2 bases at J, with 10 bases in the middle. The CDR3 DNA is TGTGCCAGCAGCTCTTTGGAAAACACCGGGGAGCTGTTTTTT. Protein product: CASSSLENTGELFF.

Many counts were recorded for this clonotype. This chain joins TRBV7-8 and TRBJ2-7; no reliable D call. Trimming left V 0 bases short and J 0 bases short, with 9 bases between. The CDR3 is made up of 15 amino acids. In germline, CDR1 is SGHVS, CDR2 FQNEAQ. The CDR3 sequence is CASSLAGSVSYEQYV. The CDR3 DNA sequence: TGTGCCAGCAGCTTAGCGGGCAGCGTCTCCTACGAGCAGTACGTC.

The V call is TRBV9, the J call TRBJ2-2, with 9 bases that match TRBD2. The CDR3 sequence is 15 residues long. Trimming at V came to 4 bases and at J to 5 bases, leaving 6 bases not matched to a gene. Germline CDR1 reads SGDLS; CDR2 reads YYNGEE. CDR3 sequence reads: CASSYSGGRTGELFF. The CDR3, as DNA: TGTGCCAGCAGCTATAGCGGGGGAAGGACCGGGGAGCTGTTTTTT.

In its sample, this clonotype was seen many times. The rearrangement joins TRBV29-1 to TRBJ1-2; the match to TRBD1 covers 7 bases. Germline loops: CDR1 SQVTM, CDR2 ANQGSEA. The CDR3 is 13 amino acids. V dropped 3 bases and J dropped 5; count of bases not matched to a gene: 6. CDR3 region: CSVDKGQLYGYTF. The CDR3 nucleotides read TGCAGCGTTGATAAGGGACAGCTTTATGGCTACACCTTC.

The chain recombines TRBV11-2 with TRBJ2-3; possible D gene TRBD1, 6 bases. Germline V gives CDR1 SGHAT, CDR2 FQNNGV. The V end lost 3 bases, the J end lost 2 bases, and 15 bases lay between the germline ends. CDR3 length equals 16 residues. The CDR3 loop reads CASSLRDTAYTDTQYF. The CDR3 DNA reads as TGTGCCAGCAGCTTGAGGGACACGGCCTACACAGATACGCAGTATTTT.